This T cell receptor (beta chain) was profiled in a study of neoadjuvant nivolumab and ipilimumab in lung cancer. Sequencing used immunoSEQ multiplex PCR; TCRdb keeps in-frame clones, though not all of them. The sample has under 15,000 clones; around 65% are singletons. Comments on this clone: Its cognate antigen is unknown.

The germline V and J ends were trimmed by 7 bases and 5 bases, with 18 bases remaining between them. From germline, CDR1 is SEHNR and CDR2 FQNEAQ (reference sequence). The CDR3 extends over 15 amino acids. Whole-study results and caveats: TCR sequencing covered a small number of samples. Only two of four nivolumab-treated tumors gained richness and clonality by surgery.

This receptor was identified in an adult with non-small cell lung cancer. The sample here was peripheral blood, taken after neoadjuvant nivolumab, alone or with ipilimumab, at or shortly before surgery. The genes are TRBV7-9 and TRBJ2-1; D gene uncertain. The CDR3 spells CASKGGDWYDNEQFF. As DNA, the CDR3 is TGTGCCAGCAAGGGTGGAGATTGGTATGACAATGAGCAGTTCTTC.